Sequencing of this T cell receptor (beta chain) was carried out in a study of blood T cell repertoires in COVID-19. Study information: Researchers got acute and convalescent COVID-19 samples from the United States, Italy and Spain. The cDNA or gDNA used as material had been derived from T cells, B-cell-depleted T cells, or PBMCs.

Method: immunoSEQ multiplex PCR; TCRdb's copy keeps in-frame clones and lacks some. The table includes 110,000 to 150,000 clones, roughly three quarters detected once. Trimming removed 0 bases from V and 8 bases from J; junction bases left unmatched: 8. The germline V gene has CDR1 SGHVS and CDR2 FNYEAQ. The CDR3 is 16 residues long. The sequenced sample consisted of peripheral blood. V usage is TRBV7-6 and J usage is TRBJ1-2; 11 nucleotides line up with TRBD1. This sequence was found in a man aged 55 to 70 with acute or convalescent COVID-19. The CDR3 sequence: CASSLAASGTGGGYTF. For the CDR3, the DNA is TGTGCCAGCAGCTTAGCGGCGTCCGGGACAGGGGGAGGCTACACCTTC.